This TCR beta chain was identified during a study of cytomegalovirus exposure and HLA in healthy donors. Study-wide points: Most TCR beta V segments were productive about 87% or about 30% of the time in an earlier analysis. A later analysis found common viral pathogens apparently linked to several of the most significant clusters.

With regard to this clone: Its matching antigen is unknown.

Germline CDR1 SGHTA, CDR2 FQGNSA. The CDR3 runs 12 residues. V dropped 2 bases and J dropped 5 bases, with 5 bases sitting between them. Donors had nominal health at sampling but likely had unrecorded immune exposures. Amplification used 60 Vbeta primers and 13 Jbeta primers. Generated by immunoSEQ multiplex PCR, the TCRdb table keeps only in-frame clones and is missing some. The sample shows some 120,000 clones, 75% of them seen only once. Sequencing input: PBMCs. The chain has TRBV7-2 and TRBJ2-3; D gene uncertain. This TCR came from a man aged 30 to 39 in good health and CMV-seronegative. CDR3 nucleotide sequence: TGTGCCAGCAGCTTACCGGGAGATACGCAGTATTTT. Protein: CASSLPGDTQYF. Complete variable domain (other parts from reference TRBV7-2 and TRBJ2-3): GAGVSQSPSNKVTEKGKDVELRCDPISGHTALYWYRQSLGQGLEFLIYFQGNSAPDKSGLPSDRFSAERTGGSVSTLTIQRTQQEDSAVYLCASSLPGDTQYFGPGTRLTVL.